The subject of this entry is one TCR beta chain. Antigen unknown. Primers: 60 Vbeta forward and 13 Jbeta reverse. Libraries were prepared by immunoSEQ multiplex PCR; TCRdb keeps only in-frame clonotypes and omits some of them. The table records approximately 100,000 clones, 65% to 90% of them present only once. The CDR3 is 16 amino acids. The V and J ends lost 4 bases and 5 bases, in that order; junction bases with no gene match: 12. CDR1 is SGDLS and CDR2 is YYNGEE in the germline V gene. The entry originates in a study of cytomegalovirus exposure and HLA in healthy donors. Whole-study results and caveats: Despite most TCR sequences being rare, some public TCRs occurred in many donors. A highly shared variant cluster was judged a likely technical artifact.

J is TRBJ2-5 and V is TRBV9; 9 nucleotides agree with TRBD2. The specimen was PBMCs. The receptor comes from a woman between 18 and 29 years old in good health and CMV-seronegative. CDR3 residues: CASSRLAGWVEETQYF. For the CDR3, the DNA is TGTGCCAGCAGCCGCCTAGCGGGATGGGTGGAGGAGACCCAGTACTTC. The entire variable domain, with the rest obtained from reference TRBV9 and TRBJ2-5, is as follows: DSGVTQTPKHLITATGQRVTLRCSPRSGDLSVYWYQQSLDQGLQFLIQYYNGEERAKGNILERFSAQQFPDLHSELNLSSLELGDSALYFCASSRLAGWVEETQYFGPGTRLLVL.